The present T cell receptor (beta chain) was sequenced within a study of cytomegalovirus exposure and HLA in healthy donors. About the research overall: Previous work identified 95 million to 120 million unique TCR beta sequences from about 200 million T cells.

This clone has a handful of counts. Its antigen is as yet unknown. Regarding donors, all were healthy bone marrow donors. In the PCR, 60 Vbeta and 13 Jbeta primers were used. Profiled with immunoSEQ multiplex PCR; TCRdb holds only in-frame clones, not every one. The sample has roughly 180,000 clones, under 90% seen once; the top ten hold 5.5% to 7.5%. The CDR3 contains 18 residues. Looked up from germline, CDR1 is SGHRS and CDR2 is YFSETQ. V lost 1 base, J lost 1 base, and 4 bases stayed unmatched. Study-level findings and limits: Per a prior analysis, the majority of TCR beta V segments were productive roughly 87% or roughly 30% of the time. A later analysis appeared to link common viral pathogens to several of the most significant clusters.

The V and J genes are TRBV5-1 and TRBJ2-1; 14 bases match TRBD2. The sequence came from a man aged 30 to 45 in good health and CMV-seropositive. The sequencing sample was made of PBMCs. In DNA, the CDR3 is TGCGCCAGCAGCTTGAGACTAGCGGGGGGGCAATCCTACAATGAGCAGTTCTTC. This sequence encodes CASSLRLAGGQSYNEQFF.